The 8 T cell receptor beta chains presented below share a single source sample, sequenced in a study of shared clonotypes between healthy human individuals. Libraries were prepared by immunoSEQ multiplex PCR; TCRdb keeps only in-frame clonotypes and omits some of them. The table includes roughly 700,000 clones, 90% detected once. The sample taken for sequencing was memory CD8+ T cells from PBMCs. Subset indicated: CD45RO+ cells pooled with CCR7-negative TemRA cells. These receptors were taken from a man younger than 30 in good health. Some clones in this sample may be carry-over from other donors' samples.

This sequence joins TRBV4-1 and TRBJ1-4; the D gene is possibly TRBD1 (6 bases). The CDR3 extends over 15 amino acids. The V gene's germline CDR1 is MGHRA and CDR2 YSYEKL. V lost 1 base and J lost 8, with 14 bases in between. In DNA form, the CDR3 reads TGCGCCAGCAGCCAAGGGACAGACCCTCGGGAAAAACTGTTTTTT. This encodes CASSQGTDPREKLFF.

The chain has TRBV13 and TRBJ2-3, with 7 bases aligning to TRBD2. Germline values: CDR1 PRHDT, CDR2 FYEKMQ (reference sequence). CDR3 length: 14 residues. J lost 5 bases, V lost 3 bases, and 5 bases had no gene match. The CDR3 protein is CASSLGLQGDTQYF. The CDR3 nucleotides are TGTGCCAGCAGCTTGGGACTACAAGGAGATACGCAGTATTTT.

The chain combines TRBV7-8 with TRBJ2-2, with 12 positions matching TRBD2. The CDR3 has 20 amino acids. Germline V gives CDR1 SGHVS, CDR2 FQNEAQ. V was clipped by 3 bases and J by 3 bases; unmatched bases: 14. CDR3 amino acids: CASSFFLLAGGVMDTGELFF. The CDR3 DNA follows: TGTGCCAGCAGCTTTTTTCTGCTAGCGGGAGGGGTCATGGACACCGGGGAGCTGTTTTTT.

This chain connects TRBV4-1 to TRBJ2-1; tentatively, D is TRBD2 (7 bases). Germline CDR1 reads MGHRA; CDR2 reads YSYEKL. V shed 1 base and J shed 0 bases, with 10 bases lying between them. The CDR3 runs 16 residues. The CDR3: CASSQVGGRSYNEQFF. DNA for the CDR3: TGCGCCAGCAGCCAAGTCGGGGGGCGCTCCTACAATGAGCAGTTCTTC.

CDR3 nucleotides: TGTGCCTGGAGTGTAAGGCGGGAGGGGGAGACCCAGTACTTC. It specifies CAWSVRREGETQYF. The gene calls are TRBV30 and TRBJ2-5; 9 bases are shared with TRBD2. This CDR3 has 14 amino acids. Germline loops: CDR1 GTSNPN, CDR2 SVGIG (reference sequence). V was clipped by 0 bases and J by 5 bases; unmatched bases: 4. Based on the CDR3 plus reference TRBV30 and TRBJ2-5, the full variable domain is SQTIHQWPATLVQPVGSPLSLECTVEGTSNPNLYWYRQAAGRGLQLLFYSVGIGQISSEVPQNLSASRPQDRQFILSSKKLLLSDSGFYLCAWSVRREGETQYFGPGTRLLVL.

The rearrangement uses TRBV5-8 and TRBJ1-5, with D unclear. The V end lost 5 bases, the J end lost 3 bases, and 12 bases lay between the germline ends. Germline V gives CDR1 SGHTS, CDR2 YDEGEE. The CDR3 loop spans 14 amino acids. The CDR3 loop is CASRPRSSNQPQHF. The DNA for the CDR3 is TGTGCCAGCAGACCCAGGAGTTCCAATCAGCCCCAGCATTTT.

The chain links TRBV27 to TRBJ1-2; no clear D gene. CDR3 length: 13 amino acids. V lost 3 bases and J 5 bases, leaving 10 bases between the germline ends. CDR1 and CDR2 (germline): MNHEY, SMNVEV (reference sequence). In nucleotides, the CDR3 is TGTGCCAGCAGTTTTGGACCGTTTTATGGCTACACCTTC. Amino acid sequence: CASSFGPFYGYTF.

The chain couples TRBV28 to TRBJ1-1; D is uncertain. Germline V gene lookup returns CDR1 MDHEN and CDR2 SYDVKM. V was pared by 11 bases and J by 5 bases, with 6 bases between. The CDR3 covers 9 residues. The CDR3 DNA follows: TGTGCCGTCGGGACTGAAGCTTTCTTT. It encodes CAVGTEAFF.